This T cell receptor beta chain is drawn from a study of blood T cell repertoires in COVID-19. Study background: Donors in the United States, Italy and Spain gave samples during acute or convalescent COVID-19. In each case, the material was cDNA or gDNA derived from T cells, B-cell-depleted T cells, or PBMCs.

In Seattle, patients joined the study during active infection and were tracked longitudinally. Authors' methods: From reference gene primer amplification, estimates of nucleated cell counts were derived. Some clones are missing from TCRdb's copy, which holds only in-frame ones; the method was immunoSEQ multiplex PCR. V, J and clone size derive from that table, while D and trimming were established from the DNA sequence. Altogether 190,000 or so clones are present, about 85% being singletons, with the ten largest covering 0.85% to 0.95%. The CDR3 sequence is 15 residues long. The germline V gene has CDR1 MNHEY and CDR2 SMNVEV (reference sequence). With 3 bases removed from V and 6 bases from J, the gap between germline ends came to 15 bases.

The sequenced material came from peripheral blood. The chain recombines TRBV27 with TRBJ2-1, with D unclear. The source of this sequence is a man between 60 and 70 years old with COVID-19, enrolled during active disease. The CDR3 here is CASSLSQTSFNEQFF. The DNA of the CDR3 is TGTGCCAGCAGTTTGTCTCAGACATCGTTCAATGAGCAGTTCTTC.